This T cell receptor beta chain was identified in a study of spatial heterogeneity in lung cancer (dated 2019 in TCRdb). In terms of the full investigation: The donors were around 69 patients from the lung TRACERx cohort who had early-stage, untreated non-small cell lung cancer. Follow-up PBMC samples were sequenced whenever available, with a median time to follow-up of roughly 22 months after resection. More beta-chain than alpha-chain transcripts were consistently detected, likely reflecting higher beta-chain transcript abundance. In the raw uncorrected reads, each unique combination of TCR and UMI appeared more than ten times on average. In non-small cell lung cancer, the study quantitatively compared TCR alpha and beta repertoires across several tumor regions, matched nontumor lung, and blood. Nonsynonymous mutation counts, determined by whole-exome sequencing of tumor tissue, were related to TCR repertoire features. Both alpha and beta chains were TCR-sequenced in hundreds of tumor regions, approximately 64 matched nontumor lung samples and approximately 50 PBMC samples obtained at surgery. The paper's findings and limits, for the study overall: Only roughly 15 patients were included in the comparisons of baseline and follow-up blood repertoires. Additional single-cell paired TCR alpha and beta sequencing was considered necessary to confirm, at a functional level, the hypothesis that regional TCRs recognize regional mutations. Ubiquitous expanded tumor TCRs were detected in blood more often at tumor resection than at routine follow-up.

V was cut back by 8 bases and J by 2 bases, leaving a gap of 7 bases between them. The CDR3 has 12 amino acids, counting the end cysteine and phenylalanine. The sequence is cut down to CDR3 DNA, 36 bases in frame from base 1. In the germline V gene, CDR1 corresponds to KGHDR and CDR2 to SFDVKD. Library method: 5' RACE. These reads were obtained on a NextSeq 500. To allow correction of PCR and sequencing errors, the TCR library protocol tagged every TCR cDNA molecule with a unique molecular identifier. The source study handled its data this way. Decombinator tools were used for TCR identification, UMI-based error correction and CDR3 extraction. TCRs above a frequency of 2 per 1,000, corresponding to the top 1% of the tumor frequency distribution, were defined as expanded. Each repertoire was subsampled 100 times to 5,000 TCRs, after which Renyi diversity was computed with the R vegan package. CDR3 similarity networks were built from amino acid triplet string-kernel similarity, connecting CDR3s with pairwise similarity above 0.82. The public reads were reanalyzed by TCRdb: fastp trimming at Q25, MiXCR alignment, in-frame beta chains only. Under each unique CDR3 protein, matching rows form one entry showing the most common genes and DNA. The V and J calls, along with clone size, are taken from TCRdb and not from the paper's own processing. Across this sample there are around 100,000 distinct CDR3 sequences, with 10% to 12% seen only once. Less than 25% of the sample rests with the top ten.

This clonotype was seen more than once but under ten times. The target of this receptor is not known. No base qualities exist here, and no much larger clone lies one base off it. The sample's time point label, in plain terms: blood at routine non-recurrence follow-up after resection. Without any cell sorting, TCR sequencing was performed on whole RNA extracted either from tumor and nontumor lung tissue or from cryopreserved PBMC samples. Only patients for whom sufficient RNA was available from at least two tumor regions were selected for TCR sequencing. Recombination linked TRBV24-1 to TRBJ2-3; the D segment cannot be called with confidence. The sequences come from PBMCs, collected at follow-up. The clonotype was recovered from a female donor with early-stage non-small cell lung cancer. The DNA sequence reads TGTGCCACCAAATCCTACACAGATACGCAGTATTTT. It is translated as CATKSYTDTQYF.